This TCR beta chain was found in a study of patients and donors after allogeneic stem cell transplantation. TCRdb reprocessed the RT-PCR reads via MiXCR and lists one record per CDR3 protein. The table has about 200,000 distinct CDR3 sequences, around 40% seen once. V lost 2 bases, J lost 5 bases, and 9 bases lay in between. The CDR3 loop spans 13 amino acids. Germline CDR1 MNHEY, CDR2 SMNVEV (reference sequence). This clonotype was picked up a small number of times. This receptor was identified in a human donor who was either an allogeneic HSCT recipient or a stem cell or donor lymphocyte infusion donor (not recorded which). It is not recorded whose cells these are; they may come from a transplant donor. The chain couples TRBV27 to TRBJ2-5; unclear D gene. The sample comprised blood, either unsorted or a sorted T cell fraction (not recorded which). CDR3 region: CASSLRWTETQYF. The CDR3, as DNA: TGTGCCAGCAGTTTAAGGTGGACGGAGACCCAGTACTTC.